The rows below give T cell receptor beta chains drawn from one sample of a study of T cells after yellow fever vaccination. TCRdb itself ran the 5' RACE reads through MiXCR, one entry per CDR3 protein. The sample lists around 310,000 distinct CDR3 sequences, 8.7% occurring once. Sample: PBMCs, taken on the day of the first yellow fever vaccination. The origin of the receptors is a man aged 18 to 30 who received the YFV17D yellow fever vaccine. Each CDR3 is given with its conserved first and last residue. A D gene is named only where the DNA matches it firmly. Expanded clones are given a class, and other clones once, few, many or no size at all.

>TRBD1|-|TRBV18|TRBJ2-1
TGTGCCAGCTCCCGCTCGACAGGGGGCATGGGCTCCTACAATGAGCAGTTCTTC
CASSRSTGGMGSYNEQFF
>-|-|TRBV6-5|TRBJ1-1
TGTGCCAGCAGTTTCAGCCAGGACAGTGAAGCTTTCTTT
CASSFSQDSEAFF
>TRBD2|-|TRBV4-3|TRBJ2-5
TGCGCCAGCAGCCAAGATAGCGGGGGGTTTCAAGAGACCCAGTACTTC
CASSQDSGGFQETQYF
>TRBD2|-|TRBV20-1|TRBJ2-3
TGCAGTGCCCCGGGACTAGCGGGTAATCCGGCGGATACGCAGTATTTT
CSAPGLAGNPADTQYF
>-|-|TRBV4-2|TRBJ2-5
TGTGCCAGCAGCGCCGGGACTGGGGCTCCGGAGACCCAGTACTTC
CASSAGTGAPETQYF
>TRBD2|many|TRBV4-1|TRBJ2-5
TGCGCCAGCAGCCACACGGCGGGGGTGTATGAGACCCAGTACTTC
CASSHTAGVYETQYF
>-|-|TRBV19|TRBJ2-5
TGTGCCAGTAGTCCCCACCTCCCGGGACCGGCGGAGACCCAGTACTTC
CASSPHLPGPAETQYF
>-|-|TRBV3-1|TRBJ1-1
TGTGCCAGCAGCCAAGACGGTGGGTGGACTGAAGCTTTCTTT
CASSQDGGWTEAFF
>TRBD2|-|TRBV3-1|TRBJ2-1
TGTGCCAGCAGCCGCGCCCAGGTAGCGGGGTACAATGAGCAGTTCTTC
CASSRAQVAGYNEQFF
>TRBD1|-|TRBV5-1|TRBJ1-1
TGCGCCGGCACCAAGGGACAGGGGAACACTGAAGCTTTCTTT
CAGTKGQGNTEAFF
>-|few|TRBV3-1|TRBJ2-5
TGTGCCAGCAGCCAAGATTTCCCCTACGGCCAAGAGACCCAGTACTTC
CASSQDFPYGQETQYF
>TRBD2|many|TRBV7-2|TRBJ2-1
TGTGCCAGCAGCTTATTTGCGGGGGTCGGTAATGAGCAGTTCTTC
CASSLFAGVGNEQFF
>-|few|TRBV20-1|TRBJ1-5
TGCAGTGCTAGCGGCGGTAGCAATCAGCCCCAGCATTTT
CSASGGSNQPQHF
>-|few|TRBV12-3/TRBV12-4|TRBJ2-7
TGTGCCAGCAGTTTAGCAGAGACCTACGAGCAGTACTTC
CASSLAETYEQYF
>-|-|TRBV3-1|TRBJ2-3
TGTGCCAGCAGCCCCACTTCGGGGCCCAGGGATACGCAGTATTTT
CASSPTSGPRDTQYF
>TRBD1|many|TRBV7-9|TRBJ2-4
TGTGCCAGCAGCTCGCGGACAGGGCAAAACATTCAGTACTTC
CASSSRTGQNIQYF
>-|many|TRBV5-1|TRBJ1-1
TGCGCCAGCCTCAACGACTTGAACACTGAAGCTTTCTTT
CASLNDLNTEAFF
>-|-|TRBV4-1|TRBJ1-1
TGCGCCAGCAGCCCAGGTCCTTTTAACACTGAAGCTTTCTTT
CASSPGPFNTEAFF
>-|few|TRBV11-1|TRBJ1-2
TGTGCCAGCAGCTTTGGCCCGAGCGGCTACACCTTC
CASSFGPSGYTF
>TRBD2|few|TRBV5-5|TRBJ2-1
TGTGCCAGCAGCTTGGCCAGCGGGGACTACAATGAGCAGTTCTTC
CASSLASGDYNEQFF
>TRBD1|few|TRBV5-6|TRBJ1-6
TGTGCCAGCAGCGGACGACAGGGGATATCCTATAATTCACCCCTCCACTTT
CASSGRQGISYNSPLHF
>-|once|TRBV19|TRBJ2-2
TGTGCCAGTAGTATAGCTAGCCCCAACGGGGAGCTGTTTTTT
CASSIASPNGELFF
>TRBD1|-|TRBV18|TRBJ1-2
TGTGCCAGCTCATCGGACAGGGCATATGGCTACACCTTC
CASSSDRAYGYTF